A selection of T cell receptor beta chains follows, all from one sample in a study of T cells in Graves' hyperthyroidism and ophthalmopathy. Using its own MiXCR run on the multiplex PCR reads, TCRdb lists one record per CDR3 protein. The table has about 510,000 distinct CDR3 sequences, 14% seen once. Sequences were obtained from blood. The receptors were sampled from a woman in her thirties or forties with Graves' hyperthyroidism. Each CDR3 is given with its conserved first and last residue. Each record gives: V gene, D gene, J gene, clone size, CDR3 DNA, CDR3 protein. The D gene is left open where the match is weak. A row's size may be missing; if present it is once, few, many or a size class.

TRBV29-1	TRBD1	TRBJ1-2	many	TGCAGCGTTGATTTAACAGGGGGCAGCTATGGCTACACCTTC	CSVDLTGGSYGYTF
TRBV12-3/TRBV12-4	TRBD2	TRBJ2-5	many	TGTGCCAGCAGTTATACTAGCGGCCAAGAGACCCAGTACTTC	CASSYTSGQETQYF
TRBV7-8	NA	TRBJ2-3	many	TGTGCCAGCAGCTTAGGGGTATCTAGCACAGATACGCAGTATTTT	CASSLGVSSTDTQYF
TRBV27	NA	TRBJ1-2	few	TGTGCCAGCAGTTTCCTCGAATCAGTAGCTAACTATGGCTACACCTTC	CASSFLESVANYGYTF
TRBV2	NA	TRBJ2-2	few	TGTGCCAGTAGGGACTCCACCCACACCGGGGAGCTGTTTTTT	CASRDSTHTGELFF
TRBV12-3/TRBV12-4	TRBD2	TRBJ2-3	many	TGTGCCAGCAGTTTTGTTAGCGGGAGGCTCAGCACAGATACGCAGTATTTT	CASSFVSGRLSTDTQYF
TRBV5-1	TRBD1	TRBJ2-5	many	TGCGCCAGCAGCTTGGGGACAGGCAACCAAGAGACCCAGTACTTC	CASSLGTGNQETQYF
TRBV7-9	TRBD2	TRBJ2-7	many	TGTGCCAGCAGCCCCCCTGGACTAGCGGGAGCAAACGAGCAGTACTTC	CASSPPGLAGANEQYF
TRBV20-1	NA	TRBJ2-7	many	TGCAGTGCTAGTGGGGCCTATAGCTCCTACGAGCAGTACTTC	CSASGAYSSYEQYF
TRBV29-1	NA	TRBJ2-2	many	TGCAGCGTTGAGGACGGGACGAACACCGGGGAGCTGTTTTTT	CSVEDGTNTGELFF
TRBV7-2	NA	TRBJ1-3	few	TGTGCCAGCAGCTTATCTTCGGCTACGGGAAACACCATATATTTT	CASSLSSATGNTIYF
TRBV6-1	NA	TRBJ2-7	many	TGTGCCAGCAGCTACCGCAGGGACCGCGCCTACGAGCAGTACTTC	CASSYRRDRAYEQYF
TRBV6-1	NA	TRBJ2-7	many	TGTGCCAGCTCAACGGAGGACGGATACGAGCAGTACTTC	CASSTEDGYEQYF
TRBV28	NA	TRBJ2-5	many	TGTGCCAGCAGTTTATTGGGGGGTGGGGAAGAGACCCAGTACTTC	CASSLLGGGEETQYF
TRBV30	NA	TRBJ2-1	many	TGTGCCTGGGACGGGACTCCTTACAATGAGCAGTTCTTC	CAWDGTPYNEQFF
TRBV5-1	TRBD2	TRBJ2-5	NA	TGCGCCAGCAGCTTGGCAGGGCTCACTAGCGGGACGATGCTGGGGACCCAGTACTTC	CASSLAGLTSGTMLGTQYF
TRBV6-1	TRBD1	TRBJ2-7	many	TGTGCCAGCAGCTGGGACAGAAACTACGAGCAGTACTTC	CASSWDRNYEQYF
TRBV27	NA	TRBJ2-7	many	TGTGCCAGCTCGGACACCGAGGCTACGTACTTC	CASSDTEATYF
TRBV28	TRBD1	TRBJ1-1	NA	TGTGCCAGCAGCGTTCCCGGGACAGGGAGAAACACTGAAGCTTTCTTT	CASSVPGTGRNTEAFF
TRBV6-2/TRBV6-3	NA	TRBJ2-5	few	TGTGCCAGCAGTTACCCTAGGGAGACCCAGTACTTC	CASSYPRETQYF